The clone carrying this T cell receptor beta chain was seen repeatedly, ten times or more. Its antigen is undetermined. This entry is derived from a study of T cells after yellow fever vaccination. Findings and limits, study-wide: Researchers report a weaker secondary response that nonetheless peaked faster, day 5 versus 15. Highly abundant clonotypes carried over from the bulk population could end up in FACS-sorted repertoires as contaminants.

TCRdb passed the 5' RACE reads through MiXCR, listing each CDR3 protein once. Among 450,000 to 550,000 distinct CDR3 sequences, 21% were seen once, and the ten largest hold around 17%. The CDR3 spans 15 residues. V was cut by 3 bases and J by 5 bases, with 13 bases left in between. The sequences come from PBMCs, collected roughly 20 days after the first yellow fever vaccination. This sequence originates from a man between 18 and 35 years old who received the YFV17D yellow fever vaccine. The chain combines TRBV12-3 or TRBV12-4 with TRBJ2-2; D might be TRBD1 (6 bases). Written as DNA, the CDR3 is TGTGCCAGCAGTTTCGGCAGGCAGGGGACCGGGGAGCTGTTTTTT. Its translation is CASSFGRQGTGELFF.